This passage covers 29 T cell receptor beta chains from one sample sequenced in a study of T cells after yellow fever vaccination. TCRdb called the 5' RACE reads again in MiXCR, with one record for every CDR3 protein. This sample has hundreds of thousands of distinct CDR3 sequences, with roughly 12% found just once. The sample was PBMCs, taken on the day of the yellow fever booster vaccination. These TCRs come from a man aged 30-40 years who received the YFV17D yellow fever vaccine.

The chain employs TRBV7-2 and TRBJ2-1; D ambiguous. V was trimmed by 8 bases and J by 4 bases, leaving 15 bases between them. The CDR3 is made up of 14 amino acids. Germline CDR1 and CDR2: SGHTA and FQGNSA. The CDR3 reads CASSLEAPYNEQFF. CDR3 in DNA: TGTGCCAGCTCCCTTGAGGCCCCTTACAATGAGCAGTTCTTC. Combining the CDR3 with reference TRBV7-2 and TRBJ2-1 gives the whole variable domain GAGVSQSPSNKVTEKGKDVELRCDPISGHTALYWYRQSLGQGLEFLIYFQGNSAPDKSGLPSDRFSAERTGGSVSTLTIQRTQQEDSAVYLCASSLEAPYNEQFFGPGTRLTVL.

The chain links TRBV27 to TRBJ1-2, with D uncertain. With 4 bases removed from V and 8 bases from J, the gap between germline ends came to 14 bases. CDR3 length: 13 amino acids. Per germline, CDR1 MNHEY and CDR2 SMNVEV (reference sequence). This chain's CDR3 is CASSSAGSGGYTF. The CDR3 DNA is TGTGCCAGCAGTTCTGCGGGTTCAGGAGGCTACACCTTC.

The rearrangement uses TRBV6-5 and TRBJ2-1; no clear D gene. V was cut by 2 bases and J by 2 bases, with 10 bases left in between. CDR1 is MNHEY, CDR2 SVGAGI, per germline. There are 15 residues in the CDR3. The CDR3 region is CASSYAEPTYNEQFF. The CDR3, as DNA: TGTGCCAGCAGTTACGCGGAGCCGACCTACAATGAGCAGTTCTTC.

This sequence joins TRBV27 and TRBJ2-2, with a possible D match to TRBD2 (5 bases). V was cut by 2 bases and J by 3 bases, with 10 bases left in between. CDR3 length: 15 residues. CDR1 MNHEY and CDR2 SMNVEV come from the germline V gene (reference sequence). The CDR3 protein is CASSLVLEDTGELFF. The DNA of the CDR3 is TGTGCCAGCAGTTTAGTCCTGGAGGACACCGGGGAGCTGTTTTTT.

This clonotype was counted a few times. This chain's CDR3 is CASSPAGGYNQPQHF. Written as DNA, the CDR3 is TGTGCCAGCAGTCCCGCGGGGGGGTACAATCAGCCCCAGCATTTT. The chain links TRBV6-2 or TRBV6-3 to TRBJ1-5; D perhaps matches TRBD1 (5 bases). V was trimmed by 5 bases and J by 3 bases, leaving 14 bases between them. The CDR3 has 15 residues. CDR1 and CDR2 from the germline V gene are MNHEY and SVGEGT.

The chain carries TRBV5-1 and TRBJ1-1; possible D gene TRBD1, 6 bases. The germline V gene has CDR1 SGHRS and CDR2 YFSETQ. This CDR3 contains 14 residues. Deletions cut 5 bases from V and 5 bases from J, with 16 bases between. The CDR3 DNA reads TGCGCCAGCAGACAATACACAGGGCATACTGAAGCTTTCTTT. It translates to CASRQYTGHTEAFF.

This chain joins TRBV12-3 or TRBV12-4 and TRBJ2-7; a possible D gene is TRBD2 (7 bases). The V gene lost 3 bases and the J gene lost 5 bases, with 20 bases spanning the gap. CDR3 size: 16 residues. CDR3 sequence reads: CASSFVGGVLAHEQYF. The CDR3 DNA follows: TGTGCCAGCAGTTTTGTAGGGGGGGTCCTTGCCCACGAGCAGTACTTC.

This clonotype was detected a few times. In DNA, the CDR3 is TGCAGCGTTGAAGTCGGGCAGGGGGCGTACGAGCAGTACTTC. This sequence encodes CSVEVGQGAYEQYF. This chain joins TRBV29-1 and TRBJ2-7; 8 nucleotides agree with TRBD1. The CDR3 runs to 14 residues. Unmatched junction bases numbered 6, after V lost 1 base and J lost 4 bases. The germline CDR1 and CDR2 sequences are SQVTM and ANQGSEA.

This rearrangement joins TRBV29-1 to TRBJ2-7, with 10 bases lining up with TRBD2. The CDR3 covers 15 residues. CDR1 is SQVTM, CDR2 ANQGSEA, per germline. V gave up 5 bases and J gave up 4 bases; unmatched junction bases: 11. In DNA, the CDR3 is TGCAGCGTTACCACCCCCGGGACTAGCGCTTACGAGCAGTACTTC. It translates to CSVTTPGTSAYEQYF.

This clonotype was seen only a few times. This chain links TRBV20-1 with TRBJ2-3, with D possibly matching TRBD2 (5 bases). Germline V lookup: CDR1 DFQATT, CDR2 SNEGSKA (reference sequence). The CDR3 runs to 12 residues. Trimming took 4 bases from V and 6 from J, leaving 11 bases between them. The CDR3 DNA reads TGCAGTGCTAATATCCCGGGGGATACGCAGTATTTT. Its translation is CSANIPGDTQYF.

This CDR3 is CASSQGGNRVTNEKLFF. In DNA form, the CDR3 reads TGTGCCAGCAGCCAAGGAGGGAACCGTGTAACTAATGAAAAACTGTTTTTT. The chain carries TRBV3-1 and TRBJ1-4; no definite D call. The CDR3 totals 17 residues. V was cut by 1 base and J by 1 base, with 13 bases left in between. Germline V gene lookup returns CDR1 LGHDT and CDR2 YNNKEL (reference sequence).

This clonotype occurred once. A much larger clonotype is one base distant, so this may be a read error. The chain joins TRBV7-9 to TRBJ2-1; D is uncertain. This CDR3 has 13 residues. CDR1 and CDR2 from the germline V gene are SEHNR and FQNEAQ (reference sequence). CDR3 in amino acids: CASSGDVYNELFF. CDR3 DNA sequence: TGTGCCAGCAGCGGCGATGTCTACAATGAGCTGTTCTTC.

This clonotype was detected only a few times. The chain links TRBV14 to TRBJ2-1; TRBD2 matches at 9 bases. Trimming took 4 bases from V and 4 from J; bases not matched to a gene: 8. There are 16 residues in the CDR3. Germline-derived CDR1 and CDR2 are SGHDN and FVKESK. The CDR3 loop is CASSRLNSGSYNEQFF. The CDR3 DNA reads as TGTGCCAGCAGCCGCTTAAATAGCGGGAGTTACAATGAGCAGTTCTTC. The full variable domain, its missing parts supplied by reference TRBV14 and TRBJ2-1, is EAGVTQFPSHSVIEKGQTVTLRCDPISGHDNLYWYRRVMGKEIKFLLHFVKESKQDESGMPNNRFLAERTGGTYSTLKVQPAELEDSGVYFCASSRLNSGSYNEQFFGPGTRLTVL.

CDR3 sequence (DNA): TGCGCCAGCAGCAGCGTGACAGCCGACTATGGCTACACCTTC. It translates to CASSSVTADYGYTF. The V call is TRBV5-1, the J call TRBJ1-2; weak D call: TRBD1 (5 bases). Germline V CDR1 and CDR2: SGHRS, YFSETQ. Trimming left V 4 bases short and J 3 bases short, with 13 bases between. The CDR3 is made up of 14 amino acids.

The chain uses TRBV7-9 and TRBJ1-4, with no clear D. The CDR3 is 16 amino acids. Germline V gene lookup returns CDR1 SEHNR and CDR2 FQNEAQ (reference sequence). V lost 4 bases to trimming and J lost 3 bases, with 15 bases between them. CDR3 nucleotide sequence: TGTGCCAGCAGCTCACTGACCGGGTTCGCTAATGAAAAACTGTTTTTT. Translation: CASSSLTGFANEKLFF.

V and J are TRBV5-1 and TRBJ2-1; 8 bases are shared with TRBD2. Germline-derived CDR1 and CDR2 are SGHRS and YFSETQ. The trim removed 0 bases at V and 6 bases at J, leaving 11 bases unmatched. The CDR3 contains 17 residues. The CDR3 sequence: CASSLAPTSGVTNEQFF. As DNA, the CDR3 is TGCGCCAGCAGCTTGGCCCCCACTAGCGGAGTAACCAATGAGCAGTTCTTC.

This clonotype appeared many times. The chain combines TRBV18 with TRBJ2-5; a weak D match, TRBD1 (6 bases). CDR3 length equals 12 residues. The V end was cut by 5 bases, the J end by 4 bases, with 8 bases between. The germline gives CDR1 KGHSH, CDR2 LQKENI. CDR3 nucleotide sequence: TGTGCCAGCTCAAGCAGGGGAGAGACCCAGTACTTC. Its translation is CASSSRGETQYF.

This clonotype has more than one count but fewer than ten. The rearrangement uses TRBV12-3 or TRBV12-4 and TRBJ2-5, with 8 positions matching TRBD2. Trimming at V came to 6 bases and at J to 0 bases, leaving 6 bases not matched to a gene. The CDR3 length is 15 residues. As DNA, the CDR3 is TGTGCCAGCAGCTTTACTAGCGGAAACCAAGAGACCCAGTACTTC. Residues: CASSFTSGNQETQYF.

The chain combines TRBV19 with TRBJ2-2; 9 bases match TRBD2. The trim removed 0 bases at V and 8 bases at J, leaving 4 bases unmatched. The CDR3 has 15 amino acids. The germline gives CDR1 LNHDA, CDR2 SQIVND (reference sequence). The CDR3 DNA reads as TGTGCCAGTAGTATAGATTTGCTAGCGGGAGGGGAGCTGTTTTTT. Protein product: CASSIDLLAGGELFF.

The gene calls are TRBV30 and TRBJ1-6; 8 bases match TRBD1. Germline values: CDR1 GTSNPN, CDR2 SVGIG (reference sequence). With V trimmed by 5 bases and J by 10 bases, 7 bases remained unmatched. This CDR3 region has 13 residues. Here the CDR3 reads CAWGGQGGSPLHF. CDR3 DNA sequence: TGTGCCTGGGGTGGACAGGGCGGATCACCCCTCCACTTT.

The table lists this clonotype with a few counts. The chain carries TRBV20-1 and TRBJ2-1; 12 nucleotides match TRBD2. Germline V gives CDR1 DFQATT, CDR2 SNEGSKA (reference sequence). J lost 9 bases, V lost 3 bases, and 6 bases had no gene match. The CDR3 has 14 residues. The CDR3 sequence is CSARYPSGRGEQFF. For the CDR3, the DNA is TGCAGTGCTAGGTACCCTAGCGGGAGGGGTGAGCAGTTCTTC.

This clonotype has at least ten counts. The V gene is TRBV18, the J gene TRBJ2-1; D may be TRBD2 (5 bases). Trimming pared 0 bases from V and 9 bases from J, leaving 18 bases between. The CDR3 covers 16 residues. The germline V gene encodes CDR1 KGHSH and CDR2 LQKENI. This CDR3 is CASSPPRVYSVSEQFF. In DNA form, the CDR3 reads TGTGCCAGCTCACCACCGAGGGTCTATAGCGTTAGTGAGCAGTTCTTC.

This clonotype was observed at least ten times. The genes are TRBV5-1 and TRBJ2-1, with TRBD1 matching over 7 bases. Germline CDR1 and CDR2: SGHRS and YFSETQ. V was clipped by 4 bases and J by 8 bases; unmatched bases: 15. This CDR3 comprises 16 residues. The CDR3 DNA sequence: TGCGCCAGCAGCCCAGATGGACAGGCGCGGATCGATGAGCAGTTCTTC. It yields the protein CASSPDGQARIDEQFF.

The chain recombines TRBV19 with TRBJ2-7; either TRBD1 or TRBD2 may supply D (6 bases each). Trimming removed 6 bases from V and 4 bases from J, with 16 bases in between. Germline CDR1 LNHDA, CDR2 SQIVND (reference sequence). The CDR3 is made up of 14 amino acids. The CDR3 spells CASREGGSSYEQYF. Here the CDR3 DNA reads TGTGCCAGTAGAGAGGGGGGCTCCTCGTACGAGCAGTACTTC. Based on the CDR3 plus reference TRBV19 and TRBJ2-7, the full variable domain is DGGITQSPKYLFRKEGQNVTLSCEQNLNHDAMYWYRQDPGQGLRLIYYSQIVNDFQKGDIAEGYSVSREKKESFPLTVTSAQKNPTAFYLCASREGGSSYEQYFGPGTRLTVT.

This clonotype occurred a few times. The V call is TRBV6-2 or TRBV6-3, the J call TRBJ2-2; unclear D gene. V was clipped by 4 bases and J by 1 base, with 10 bases between them. The CDR3 sequence is 15 residues long. The germline CDR1 and CDR2 sequences are MNHEY and SVGEGT. CDR3 nucleotide sequence: TGTGCCAGCAGTTCGCCCAGTCGGAACACCGGGGAGCTGTTTTTT. It codes for CASSSPSRNTGELFF.

In its sample, this clonotype was seen a few times. CDR3 loop: CATRGQQNTEAFF. The CDR3 coding sequence is TGTGCCACCAGGGGACAGCAGAACACTGAAGCTTTCTTT. The chain recombines TRBV24-1 with TRBJ1-1; 7 nucleotides line up with TRBD1. The CDR3 covers 13 residues. In germline, CDR1 is KGHDR, CDR2 SFDVKD. V was clipped by 7 bases and J by 1 base; unmatched bases: 2.

This clonotype has only a few counts. The chain is built from TRBV21-1 and TRBJ2-4; the listed D gene, TRBD1, was not tested against the DNA. TRBV21-1 is an annotated pseudogene. The CDR3 contains 14 residues. The CDR3 here is CASSARQGKHIQYF. As DNA, the CDR3 is TGTGCCAGCAGCGCCCGGCAGGGGAAACACATTCAGTACTTC.

This clonotype was seen a few times. This chain connects TRBV18 to TRBJ2-4; TRBD1 aligns across 12 bases. The CDR3 runs to 15 residues. V lost 4 bases, J lost 9 bases, and 7 bases stayed unmatched. Germline V gene data show CDR1 as KGHSH and CDR2 as LQKENI. The CDR3 sequence is CASSLGTGGYVIQYF. CDR3 DNA: TGTGCCAGCTCACTCGGGACAGGGGGCTATGTCATTCAGTACTTC.

This clonotype was recorded a few times. The rearrangement uses TRBV15 and TRBJ2-4; D may be TRBD2 (6 bases). The ends were cut back, 4 bases at V and 6 bases at J, with 19 bases in the middle. Germline loops: CDR1 LNHNV, CDR2 YYDKDF (reference sequence). There are 16 residues in the CDR3. CDR3 in DNA: TGTGCCACCAGCATCTGGGACCGCGGCGGGGTAAACATTCAGTACTTC. Translating it yields CATSIWDRGGVNIQYF.